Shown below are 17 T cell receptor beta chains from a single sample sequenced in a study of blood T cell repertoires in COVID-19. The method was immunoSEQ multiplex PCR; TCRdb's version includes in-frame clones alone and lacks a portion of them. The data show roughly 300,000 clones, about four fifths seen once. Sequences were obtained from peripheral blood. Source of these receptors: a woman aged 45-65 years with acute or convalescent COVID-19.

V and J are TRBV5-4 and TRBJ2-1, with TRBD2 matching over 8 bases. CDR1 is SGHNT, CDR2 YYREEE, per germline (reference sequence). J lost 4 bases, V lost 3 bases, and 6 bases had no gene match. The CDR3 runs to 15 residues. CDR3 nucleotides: TGTGCCAGCAGCTCCTGGCGGGGGGCTTACAATGAGCAGTTCTTC. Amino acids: CASSSWRGAYNEQFF.

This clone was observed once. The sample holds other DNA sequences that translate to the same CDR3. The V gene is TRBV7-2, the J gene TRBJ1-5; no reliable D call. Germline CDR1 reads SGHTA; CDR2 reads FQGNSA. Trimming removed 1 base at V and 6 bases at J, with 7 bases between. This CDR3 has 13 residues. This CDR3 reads CASSLEGGQPQHF. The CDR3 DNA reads TGTGCCAGCAGCTTAGAGGGAGGTCAGCCCCAGCATTTT.

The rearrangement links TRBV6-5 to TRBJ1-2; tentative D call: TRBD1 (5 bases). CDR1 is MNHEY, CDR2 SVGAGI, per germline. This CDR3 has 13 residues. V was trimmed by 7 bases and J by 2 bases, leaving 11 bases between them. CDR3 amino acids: CASTFGGNYGYTF. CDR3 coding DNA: TGTGCCAGCACATTTGGGGGGAACTATGGCTACACCTTC.

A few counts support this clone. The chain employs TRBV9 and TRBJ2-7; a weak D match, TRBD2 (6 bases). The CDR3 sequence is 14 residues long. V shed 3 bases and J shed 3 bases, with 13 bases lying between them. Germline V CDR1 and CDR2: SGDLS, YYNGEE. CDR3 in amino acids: CASSAQAGGYEQYF. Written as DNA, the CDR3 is TGTGCCAGCAGCGCGCAAGCGGGTGGCTACGAGCAGTACTTC.

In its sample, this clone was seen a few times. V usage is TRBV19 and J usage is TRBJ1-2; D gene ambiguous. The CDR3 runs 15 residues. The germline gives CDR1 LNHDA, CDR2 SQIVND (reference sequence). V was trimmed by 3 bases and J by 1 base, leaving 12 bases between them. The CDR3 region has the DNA TGTGCCAGTAGTATGGAACGGAGCCTTAACTATGGCTACACCTTC. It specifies CASSMERSLNYGYTF.

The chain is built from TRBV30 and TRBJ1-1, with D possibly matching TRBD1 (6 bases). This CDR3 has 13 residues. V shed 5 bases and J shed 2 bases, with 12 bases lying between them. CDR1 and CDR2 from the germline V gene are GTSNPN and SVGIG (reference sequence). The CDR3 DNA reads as TGTGCCTGGGCAGCGGGACAAAACACTGAAGCTTTCTTT. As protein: CAWAAGQNTEAFF.

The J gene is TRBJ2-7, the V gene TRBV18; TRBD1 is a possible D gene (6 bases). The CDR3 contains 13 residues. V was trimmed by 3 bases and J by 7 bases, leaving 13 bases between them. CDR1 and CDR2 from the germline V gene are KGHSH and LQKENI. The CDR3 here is CASSPEGVREQYV. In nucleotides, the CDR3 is TGTGCCAGCTCACCCGAGGGGGTGAGGGAGCAGTACGTC.

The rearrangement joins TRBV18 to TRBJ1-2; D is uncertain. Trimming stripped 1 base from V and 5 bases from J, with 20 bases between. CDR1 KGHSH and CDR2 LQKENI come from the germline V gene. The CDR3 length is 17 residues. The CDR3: CASSPRSSKDLRYGYTF. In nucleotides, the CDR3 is TGTGCCAGCTCACCACGGTCGAGTAAGGACTTAAGATATGGCTACACCTTC.

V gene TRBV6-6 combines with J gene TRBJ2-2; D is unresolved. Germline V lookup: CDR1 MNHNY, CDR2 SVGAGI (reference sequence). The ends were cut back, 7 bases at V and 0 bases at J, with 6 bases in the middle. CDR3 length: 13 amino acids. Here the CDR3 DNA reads TGTGCCAGCACCTTATCGAACACCGGGGAGCTGTTTTTT. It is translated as CASTLSNTGELFF.

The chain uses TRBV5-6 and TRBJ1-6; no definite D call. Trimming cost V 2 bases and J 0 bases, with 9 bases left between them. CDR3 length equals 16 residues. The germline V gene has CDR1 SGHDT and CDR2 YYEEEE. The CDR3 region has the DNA TGTGCCAGCAGCTTCGAGGGAAGCTCCTATAATTCACCCCTCCACTTT. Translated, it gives CASSFEGSSYNSPLHF.

The chain's CDR3 is CASEPAFTGELFF. For the CDR3, the DNA is TGTGCCAGCGAACCAGCGTTCACCGGGGAGCTGTTTTTT. The rearrangement links TRBV5-5 to TRBJ2-2; D is unclear. Germline V gene data show CDR1 as SGHKS and CDR2 as YYEKEE (reference sequence). Trimming removed 7 bases at V and 4 bases at J, with 11 bases between. This CDR3 region has 13 residues. The variable domain in full, with the rest retrieved from reference TRBV5-5 and TRBJ2-2, is DAGVTQSPTHLIKTRGQQVTLRCSPISGHKSVSWYQQVLGQGPQFIFQYYEKEERGRGNFPDRFSARQFPNYSSELNVNALLLGDSALYLCASEPAFTGELFFGEGSRLTVL.

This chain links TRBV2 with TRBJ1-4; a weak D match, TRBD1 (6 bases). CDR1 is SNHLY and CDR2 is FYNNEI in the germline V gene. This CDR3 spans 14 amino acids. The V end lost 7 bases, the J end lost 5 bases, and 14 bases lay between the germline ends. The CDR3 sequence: CASIPDSYNEKLFF. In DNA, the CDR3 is TGTGCCAGCATCCCGGACAGCTACAATGAAAAACTGTTTTTT.

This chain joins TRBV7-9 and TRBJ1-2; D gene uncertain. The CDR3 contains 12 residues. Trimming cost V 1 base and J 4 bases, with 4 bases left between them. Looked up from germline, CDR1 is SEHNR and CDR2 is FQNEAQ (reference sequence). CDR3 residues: CASSLGLYGYTF. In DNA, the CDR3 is TGTGCCAGCAGCTTAGGGCTCTATGGCTACACCTTC. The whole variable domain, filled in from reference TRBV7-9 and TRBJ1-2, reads DTGVSQNPRHKITKRGQNVTFRCDPISEHNRLYWYRQTLGQGPEFLTYFQNEAQLEKSRLLSDRFSAERPKGSFSTLEIQRTEQGDSAMYLCASSLGLYGYTFGSGTRLTVV.

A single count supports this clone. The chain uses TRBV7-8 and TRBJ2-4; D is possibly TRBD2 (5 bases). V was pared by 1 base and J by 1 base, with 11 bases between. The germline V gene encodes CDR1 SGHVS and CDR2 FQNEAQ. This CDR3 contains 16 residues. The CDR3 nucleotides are TGTGCCAGCAGCTTAGTCGGGGTATGCGCCAAAAACATTCAGTACTTC. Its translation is CASSLVGVCAKNIQYF.

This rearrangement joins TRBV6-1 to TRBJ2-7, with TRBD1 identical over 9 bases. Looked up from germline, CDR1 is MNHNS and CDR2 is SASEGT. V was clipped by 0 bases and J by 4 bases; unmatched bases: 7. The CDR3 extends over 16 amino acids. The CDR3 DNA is TGTGCCAGCAGTGAAGCGGGACAGGGAAGTAGGTACGAGCAGTACTTC. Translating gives CASSEAGQGSRYEQYF.

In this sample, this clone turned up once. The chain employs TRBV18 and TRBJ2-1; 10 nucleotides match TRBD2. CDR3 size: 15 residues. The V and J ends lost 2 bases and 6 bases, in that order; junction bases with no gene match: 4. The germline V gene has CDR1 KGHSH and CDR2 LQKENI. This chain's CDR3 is CASSPGLAGANEQFF. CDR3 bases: TGTGCCAGCTCACCAGGGCTAGCGGGAGCCAATGAGCAGTTCTTC.

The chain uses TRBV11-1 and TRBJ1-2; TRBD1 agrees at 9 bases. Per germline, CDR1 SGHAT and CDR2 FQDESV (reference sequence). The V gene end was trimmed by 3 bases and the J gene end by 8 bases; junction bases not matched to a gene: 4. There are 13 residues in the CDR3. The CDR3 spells CASSFGQGYGYTF. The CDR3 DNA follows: TGTGCCAGCAGCTTTGGACAGGGGTACGGCTACACCTTC.